The clone carrying this T cell receptor beta chain was recorded many times. V was pared by 3 bases and J by 8 bases, with 8 bases between. Per the germline V gene, CDR1 is SGHVS and CDR2 is FNYEAQ. The CDR3 is 11 amino acids. The data stem from a study of response to subunit inactivated influenza vaccine. MiXCR, applied by TCRdb to the RT-PCR reads, yields one record per CDR3 protein. The repertoire has fewer than 650,000 distinct CDR3 sequences, around 13% of them found once; the top ten carry around 14%. V and J are TRBV7-6 and TRBJ2-7; D is undetermined. The sequence was obtained from a man between 50 and 59 years old who received an inactivated influenza vaccine. The specimen comprised PBMCs from blood, sampled roughly 46 days after vaccination. CDR3 coding DNA: TGTGCCAGCAGCTTCGGATTACAGCAGTACTTC. It is translated as CASSFGLQQYF.